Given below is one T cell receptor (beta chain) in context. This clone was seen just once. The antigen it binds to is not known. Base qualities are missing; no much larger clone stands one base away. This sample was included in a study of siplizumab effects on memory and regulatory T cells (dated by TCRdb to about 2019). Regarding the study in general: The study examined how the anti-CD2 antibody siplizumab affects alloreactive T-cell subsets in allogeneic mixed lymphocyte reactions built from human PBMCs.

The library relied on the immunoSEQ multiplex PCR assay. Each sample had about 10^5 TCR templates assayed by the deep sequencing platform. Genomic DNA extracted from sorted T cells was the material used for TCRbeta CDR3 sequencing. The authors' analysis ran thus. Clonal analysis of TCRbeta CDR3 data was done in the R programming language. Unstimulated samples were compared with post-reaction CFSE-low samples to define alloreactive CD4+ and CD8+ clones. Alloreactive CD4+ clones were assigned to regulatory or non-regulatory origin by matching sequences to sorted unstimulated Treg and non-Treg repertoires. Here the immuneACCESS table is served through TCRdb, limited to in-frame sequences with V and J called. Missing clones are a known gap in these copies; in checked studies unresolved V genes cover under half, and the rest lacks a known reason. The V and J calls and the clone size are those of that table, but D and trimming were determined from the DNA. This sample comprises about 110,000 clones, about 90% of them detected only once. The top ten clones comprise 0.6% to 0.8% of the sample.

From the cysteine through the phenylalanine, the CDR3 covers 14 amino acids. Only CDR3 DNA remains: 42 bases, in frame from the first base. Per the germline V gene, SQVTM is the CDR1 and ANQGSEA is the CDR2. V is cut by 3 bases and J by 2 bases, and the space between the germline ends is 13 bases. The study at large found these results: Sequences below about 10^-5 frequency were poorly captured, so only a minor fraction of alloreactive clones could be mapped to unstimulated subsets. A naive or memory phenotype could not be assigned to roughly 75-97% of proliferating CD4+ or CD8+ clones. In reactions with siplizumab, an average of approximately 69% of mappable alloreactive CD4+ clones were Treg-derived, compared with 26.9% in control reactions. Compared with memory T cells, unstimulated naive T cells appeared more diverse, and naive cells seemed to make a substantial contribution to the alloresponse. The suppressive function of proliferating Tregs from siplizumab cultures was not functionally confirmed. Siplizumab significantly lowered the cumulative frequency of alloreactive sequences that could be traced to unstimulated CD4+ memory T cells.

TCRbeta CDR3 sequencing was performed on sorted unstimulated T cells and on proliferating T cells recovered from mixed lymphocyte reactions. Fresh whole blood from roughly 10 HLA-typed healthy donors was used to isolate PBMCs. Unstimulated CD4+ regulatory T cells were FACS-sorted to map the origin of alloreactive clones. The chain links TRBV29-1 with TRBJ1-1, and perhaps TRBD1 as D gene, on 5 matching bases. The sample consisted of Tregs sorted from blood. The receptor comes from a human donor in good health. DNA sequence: TGCAGCGTTGACCTTCCAAGGGGAAACACTGAAGCTTTCTTT. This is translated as CSVDLPRGNTEAFF.